A selection of T cell receptor beta chains follows, all from one sample in a study of CD8 T cells in Susac syndrome. TCRdb re-derived calls from the immunoSEQ multiplex PCR reads in MiXCR, one entry per CDR3 protein. The sample lists 95,000 to 150,000 distinct CDR3 sequences, approximately 94% occurring once. The sample was CD4+ T cells from PBMCs. All receptors come from a human donor in good health. Both conserved end residues are part of each CDR3.

TRBV30	TRBJ1-6	CAWRVGLISSYNSPLHF
TRBV2	TRBJ1-5	CASRLQGAPNQPQHF
TRBV7-2	TRBJ1-1	CASRPTAGLVTEAFF
TRBV28	TRBJ1-2	CASSTGGRYGYTF
TRBV5-4	TRBJ2-1	CASSLGGAQSIYNEQFF
TRBV7-8	TRBJ2-5	CASSSMRTVFWTQYF
TRBV7-3	TRBJ2-7	CASSPFSGVSYEQYF
TRBV9	TRBJ2-6	CASSVELAGVTGSGANVLTF
TRBV5-6	TRBJ2-5	CASSSRGLQETQYF
TRBV5-4	TRBJ2-2	CASSLDGEFTGELFF
TRBV30	TRBJ2-3	CAWSRGTDTQYF
TRBV5-1	TRBJ1-2	CASSSLPVWGGYTF
TRBV29-1	TRBJ2-7	CSVELGSYEQYF
TRBV18	TRBJ1-1	CASSPPSQGGTEAFF
TRBV29-1	TRBJ2-1	CSITAWNSYNEQFF
TRBV6-2/TRBV6-3	TRBJ1-5	CASSKGQINQPQHF
TRBV18	TRBJ1-1	CASSPTKGGIGTEAFF
TRBV7-2	TRBJ2-1	CASSLVDLAVLNEQFF
TRBV6-5	TRBJ1-1	CASSYSREGTEAFF
TRBV4-1	TRBJ1-2	CASSQSAVARYGYTF
TRBV7-2	TRBJ1-5	CASSPVAGFSNQPQHF
TRBV5-1	TRBJ1-2	CASSWDGYGYTF
TRBV6-5	TRBJ1-2	CASSYVAYYGYTF
TRBV7-8	TRBJ2-7	CASSLVAGVPYEQYF
TRBV9	TRBJ2-2	CASSVRGLDTGELFF
TRBV4-1	TRBJ2-5	CASSQLGLAGETQYF
TRBV3-1	TRBJ2-6	CASSQDRGLAGANVLTF
TRBV5-1	TRBJ2-7	CASSLVGQGPQYF
TRBV2	TRBJ2-1	CASSSRSAAGEQFF
TRBV20-1	TRBJ2-3	CSARGTADTQYF
TRBV7-2	TRBJ2-1	CASSSPLGGSSYNEQFF
TRBV29-1	TRBJ1-4	CSVSIGSREKLFF
TRBV30	TRBJ1-2	CAWSVRPVNYGYTF
TRBV25-1	TRBJ1-4	CASTGPAAGLNEKLFF
TRBV25-1	TRBJ1-2	CASSAGTAYGYTF
TRBV7-8	TRBJ2-7	CASSLHMGRFYEQYF